This TCR beta chain was recovered during a study of response to subunit inactivated influenza vaccine. One entry per CDR3 protein, called by TCRdb with MiXCR from the RT-PCR reads. The table has under 550,000 distinct CDR3 sequences, 7.6% seen once; the top ten hold 13%. This clonotype was counted a few times. Its cognate antigen is unknown. Whole-study findings and limits: After each seasonal influenza vaccination, few new T cells are recruited, the authors suggested.

Trimming took off 1 base at V and 5 bases at J, with 11 bases between the two ends. The CDR3 contains 15 residues. Germline values: CDR1 SEHNR, CDR2 FQNEAQ (reference sequence). This sequence joins TRBV7-9 and TRBJ1-4, with D perhaps TRBD1 (6 bases). This sequence was found in a man aged 50 to 69 who received an inactivated influenza vaccine. This material consisted of PBMCs from blood, taken about 24 months after vaccination. This chain's CDR3 is CASSLGQGKNEKLFF. Here the CDR3 DNA reads TGTGCCAGCAGCTTAGGGCAGGGGAAAAATGAAAAACTGTTTTTT.